These T cell receptor beta chains were read from a single sample in a study of TIL therapy for anti-PD-1-resistant metastatic lung cancer. Clones were read by immunoSEQ multiplex PCR, and TCRdb kept only the in-frame ones, dropping some. The repertoire has tens of thousands of clones, approximately 83% of them found once; the top ten carry 4% to 6%. The sequencing used blood, collected at baseline. All receptors derive from a person aged 25-85 years with non-small cell lung cancer. The CDR3 runs from the conserved cysteine through the conserved F or W. The D gene is left open where the match is weak. For some rows the clone size is stated as once, few or many, or as a class when expanded; others skip it.

j_gene,v_gene,d_gene,abundance,CDR3nt,CDR3aa
TRBJ2-7,TRBV19,-,-,TGTGCCAGTAGTCGAGCAGATCCCTACGAGCAGTACTTC,CASSRADPYEQYF
TRBJ2-7,TRBV27,-,-,TGTGCCAGCAGCCGTCGAAATGATTACGAGCAGTACTTC,CASSRRNDYEQYF
TRBJ1-5,TRBV3-1/TRBV3-2,-,-,TGTGCCCGGAGGAGGGGGGCAGGTCAGCCCCAGCATTTT,CARRRGAGQPQHF
TRBJ2-6,TRBV4-3,TRBD1,few,TGCGCCAGCAGCGGACGGGACAGGGGTTCTGGGGCCAACGTCCTGACTTTC,CASSGRDRGSGANVLTF
TRBJ2-3,TRBV7-2,TRBD2,-,TGTGCCAGCAGCTTAGCCGGGGGGGGTACGCAGTATTTT,CASSLAGGGTQYF
TRBJ1-2,TRBV4-3,TRBD1,-,TGCGCCAGCAGCCCGCACAGGGGAGCCTATGGCTACACCTTC,CASSPHRGAYGYTF
TRBJ1-4,TRBV27,TRBD1,-,TGTGCCAGCAGTCCCCATGGACAGGGTTGGAATGAAAAACTGTTTTTT,CASSPHGQGWNEKLFF
TRBJ2-1,TRBV4-3,-,-,TGCGCCACCTATCCCAATGAGCAGTTCTTC,CATYPNEQFF
TRBJ2-7,TRBV5-6,TRBD2,-,TGTGCCAGCAGCTGGAGGAGCGGGGGGGCCTACGAGCAGTACTTC,CASSWRSGGAYEQYF
TRBJ2-7,TRBV4-2,-,-,TGTGCCAGCAGCCCATTCGAGCGGTACGAGCAGTACTTC,CASSPFERYEQYF
TRBJ2-7,TRBV4-2,-,-,TGTGCCAGCAGCCAAGAGAACGGCTACGAGCAGTACTTC,CASSQENGYEQYF
TRBJ1-1,TRBV4-1,-,-,TGCGCCAGCAGCCGCTCGACAGGAATATATCGTGGCACTGAAGCTTTCTTT,CASSRSTGIYRGTEAFF
TRBJ2-7,TRBV2,TRBD2,-,TGTGCCAGCAGGGGGGGAGGGTTCTACGAGCAGTACTTC,CASRGGGFYEQYF
TRBJ1-4,TRBV18,-,-,TGTGCCAGCTCACCAGTGATGTCGTCAGATAATGAAAAACTGTTTTTT,CASSPVMSSDNEKLFF
TRBJ2-7,TRBV7-2,-,-,TGTGCCAGCAGCTTAGACGGGACTTACTCCTCCTACGAGCAGTACTTC,CASSLDGTYSSYEQYF
TRBJ2-7,TRBV20-1,-,-,TGCAGTGCTGCCCAGAATTACGAGCAGTACTTC,CSAAQNYEQYF